Here is one T cell receptor beta chain with its context. This specimen comes from a study of cytomegalovirus exposure and HLA in healthy donors. Looked up from germline, CDR1 is MGHDK and CDR2 is SYGVNS. This CDR3 is 14 amino acids long. Unmatched junction bases numbered 8, after V lost 6 bases and J lost 8 bases. Assay: immunoSEQ multiplex PCR; the TCRdb copy retains only in-frame clones and omits some. Seen here are about 110,000 clones, approximately 96% observed once, and the top ten hold approximately 0.67%. The source of this sequence is a woman under 30 in good health and CMV-seronegative. The chain has TRBV25-1 and TRBJ1-4; 8 positions agree with TRBD1. Material for sequencing was PBMCs. The DNA of the CDR3 is TGTGCCAGCAGGGCCGACAGGGGAGGAGAAAAACTGTTTTTT. Translation gives CASRADRGGEKLFF. The variable domain in full, completed from reference TRBV25-1 and TRBJ1-4, reads EADIYQTPRYLVIGTGKKITLECSQTMGHDKMYWYQQDPGMELHLIHYSYGVNSTEKGDLSSESTVSRIRTEHFPLTLESARPSHTSQYLCASRADRGGEKLFFGSGTQLSVL.